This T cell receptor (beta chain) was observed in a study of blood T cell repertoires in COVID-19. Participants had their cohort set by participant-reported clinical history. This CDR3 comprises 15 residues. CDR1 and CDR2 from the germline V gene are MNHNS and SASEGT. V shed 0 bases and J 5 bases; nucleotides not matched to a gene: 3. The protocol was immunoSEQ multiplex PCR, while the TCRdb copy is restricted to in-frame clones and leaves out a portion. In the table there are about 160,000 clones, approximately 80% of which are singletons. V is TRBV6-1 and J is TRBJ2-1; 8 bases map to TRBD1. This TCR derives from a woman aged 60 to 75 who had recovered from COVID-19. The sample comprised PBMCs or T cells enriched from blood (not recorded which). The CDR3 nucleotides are TGTGCCAGCAGTGAAGCTCCGGGACAGGACAATGAGCAGTTCTTC. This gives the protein CASSEAPGQDNEQFF.